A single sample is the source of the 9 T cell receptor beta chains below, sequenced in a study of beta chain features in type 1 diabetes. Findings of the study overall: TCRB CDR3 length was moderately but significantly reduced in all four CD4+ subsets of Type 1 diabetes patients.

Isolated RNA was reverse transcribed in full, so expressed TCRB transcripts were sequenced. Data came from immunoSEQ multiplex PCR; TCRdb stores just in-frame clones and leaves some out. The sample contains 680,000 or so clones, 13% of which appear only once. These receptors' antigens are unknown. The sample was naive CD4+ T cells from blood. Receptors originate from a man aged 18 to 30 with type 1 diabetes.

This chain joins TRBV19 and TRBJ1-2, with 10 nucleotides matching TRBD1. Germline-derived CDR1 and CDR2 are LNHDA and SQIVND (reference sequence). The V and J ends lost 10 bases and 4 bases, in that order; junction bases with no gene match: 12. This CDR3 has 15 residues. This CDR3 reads CATYPGQGKVYGYTF. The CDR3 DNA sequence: TGTGCCACGTACCCGGGACAGGGGAAAGTCTATGGCTACACCTTC.

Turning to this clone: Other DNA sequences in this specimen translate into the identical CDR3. The CDR3 loop is CASSEGSTDTQYF. The DNA of the CDR3 is TGCGCCAGCAGCGAGGGTAGCACAGATACGCAGTATTTT. This chain joins TRBV5-1 and TRBJ2-3; the D gene is possibly TRBD2 (5 bases). Looked up from germline, CDR1 is SGHRS and CDR2 is YFSETQ. CDR3 length: 13 amino acids. V lost 4 bases and J lost 0, with 6 bases in between.

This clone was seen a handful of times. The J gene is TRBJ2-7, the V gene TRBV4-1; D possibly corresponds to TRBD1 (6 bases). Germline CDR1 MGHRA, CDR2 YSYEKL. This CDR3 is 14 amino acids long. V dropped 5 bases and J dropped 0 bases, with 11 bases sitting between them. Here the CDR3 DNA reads TGCGCCAGCAGCGACAGGAAGTCCTCCTACGAGCAGTACTTC. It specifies CASSDRKSSYEQYF.

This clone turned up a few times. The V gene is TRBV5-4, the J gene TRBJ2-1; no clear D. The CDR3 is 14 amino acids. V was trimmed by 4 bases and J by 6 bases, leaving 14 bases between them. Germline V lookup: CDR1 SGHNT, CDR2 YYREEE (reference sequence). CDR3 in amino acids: CASSTRAPANEQFF. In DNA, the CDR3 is TGTGCCAGCAGCACCCGCGCCCCGGCCAATGAGCAGTTCTTC.

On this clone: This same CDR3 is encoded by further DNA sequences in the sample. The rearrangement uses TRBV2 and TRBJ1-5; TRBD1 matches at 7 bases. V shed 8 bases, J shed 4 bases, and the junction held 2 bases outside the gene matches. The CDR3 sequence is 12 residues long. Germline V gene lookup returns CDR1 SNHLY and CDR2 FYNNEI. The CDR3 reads CASRQGNQPQHF. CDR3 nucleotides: TGTGCCAGCCGACAGGGAAATCAGCCCCAGCATTTT.

Written as DNA, the CDR3 is TGTGCCAGCAAGGCGGAAAGGGGGACCGGGGAGCTGTTTTTT. Its translation is CASKAERGTGELFF. The J gene is TRBJ2-2, the V gene TRBV2; a possible D gene is TRBD1 (6 bases). V lost 7 bases, J lost 5 bases, and 14 bases lay in between. The CDR3 length is 14 residues. Germline CDR1 SNHLY, CDR2 FYNNEI.

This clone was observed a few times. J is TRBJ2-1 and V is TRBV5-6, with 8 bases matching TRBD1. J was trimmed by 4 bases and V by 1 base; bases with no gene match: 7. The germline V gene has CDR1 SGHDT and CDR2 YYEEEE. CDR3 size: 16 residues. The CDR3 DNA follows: TGTGCCAGCAGCTTGCTCCGGGACAGGCTATACAATGAGCAGTTCTTC. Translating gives CASSLLRDRLYNEQFF.

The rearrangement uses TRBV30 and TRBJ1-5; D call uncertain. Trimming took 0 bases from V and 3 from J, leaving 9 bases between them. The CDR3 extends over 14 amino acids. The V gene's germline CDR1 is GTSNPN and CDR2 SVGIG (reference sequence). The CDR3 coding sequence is TGTGCCTGGAGTGTAATTGCAGACAATCAGCCCCAGCATTTT. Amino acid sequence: CAWSVIADNQPQHF.

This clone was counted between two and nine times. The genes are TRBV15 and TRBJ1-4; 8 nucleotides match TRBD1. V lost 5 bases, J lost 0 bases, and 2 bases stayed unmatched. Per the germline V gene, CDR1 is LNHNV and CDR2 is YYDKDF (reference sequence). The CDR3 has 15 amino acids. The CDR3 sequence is CATSEGQATNEKLFF. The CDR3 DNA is TGTGCCACCAGCGAGGGACAGGCAACTAATGAAAAACTGTTTTTT.